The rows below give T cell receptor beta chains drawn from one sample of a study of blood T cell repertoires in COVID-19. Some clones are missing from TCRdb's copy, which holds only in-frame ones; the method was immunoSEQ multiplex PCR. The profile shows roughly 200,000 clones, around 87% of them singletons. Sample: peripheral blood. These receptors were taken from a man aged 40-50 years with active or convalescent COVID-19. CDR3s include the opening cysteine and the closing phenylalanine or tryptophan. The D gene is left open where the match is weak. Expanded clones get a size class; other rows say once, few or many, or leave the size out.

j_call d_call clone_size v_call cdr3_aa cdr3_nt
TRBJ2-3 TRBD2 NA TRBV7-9 CASSRSGGGDTQYF TGTGCCAGCAGTCGTAGCGGGGGGGGCGATACGCAGTATTTT
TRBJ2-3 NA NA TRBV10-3 CAVQGRRTDTQYF TGTGCCGTACAGGGAAGACGCACAGATACGCAGTATTTT
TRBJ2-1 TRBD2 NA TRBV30 CAWALAGGSNEQFF TGTGCCTGGGCCCTAGCGGGGGGTTCGAATGAGCAGTTCTTC
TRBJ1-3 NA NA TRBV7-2 CASSIQGVGNTIYF TGTGCCAGCAGCATACAGGGCGTTGGAAACACCATATATTTT
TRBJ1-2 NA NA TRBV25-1 CASSEGGEGGYGYTF TGTGCCAGCAGTGAGGGGGGGGAGGGTGGCTATGGCTACACCTTC
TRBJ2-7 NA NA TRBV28 CASTFLGGLAYEQYF TGTGCCAGCACCTTCTTGGGGGGGCTCGCTTACGAGCAGTACTTC
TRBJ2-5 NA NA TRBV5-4 CASSLVGVQGETQYF TGTGCCAGCAGCTTGGTTGGGGTGCAGGGAGAGACCCAGTACTTC
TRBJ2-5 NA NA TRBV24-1 CATSGTGSDPETQYF TGTGCCACCAGTGGTACAGGCAGCGATCCAGAGACCCAGTACTTC
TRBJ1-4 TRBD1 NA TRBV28 CASRSTGGPNEKLFF TGTGCCAGCAGATCCACAGGGGGCCCTAATGAAAAACTGTTTTTT
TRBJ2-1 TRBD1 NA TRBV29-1 CSGSQGSSYNEQFF TGCAGCGGGTCACAGGGGAGCTCCTACAATGAGCAGTTCTTC
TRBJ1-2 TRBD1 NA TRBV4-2 CASSQGTGQTYGYTF TGTGCCAGCAGCCAAGGGACAGGCCAGACCTATGGCTACACCTTC
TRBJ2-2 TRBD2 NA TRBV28 CASTPGGGNTGELFF TGTGCCAGCACCCCTGGCGGGGGAAACACCGGGGAGCTGTTTTTT
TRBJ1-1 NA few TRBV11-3 CASSSREGSNTEAFF TGTGCCAGCAGCTCCAGGGAAGGGTCGAACACTGAAGCTTTCTTT
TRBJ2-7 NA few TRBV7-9 CASSLVGPDEQYF TGTGCCAGCAGCTTAGTTGGTCCAGACGAGCAGTACTTC
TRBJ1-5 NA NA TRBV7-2 CASSFHPGQPQHF TGTGCCAGCAGCTTCCACCCGGGTCAGCCCCAGCATTTT
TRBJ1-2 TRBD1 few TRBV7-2 CASSPFFDRGGSNYGYTF TGTGCCAGCAGCCCTTTCTTCGACAGGGGGGGTTCTAACTATGGCTACACCTTC
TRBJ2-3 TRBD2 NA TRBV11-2 CASTATSGGPTDTQYF TGTGCCAGCACCGCGACTAGCGGGGGTCCCACAGATACGCAGTATTTT
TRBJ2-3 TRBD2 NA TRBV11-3 CASSPWASGGALADTQYF TGTGCCAGCAGCCCGTGGGCTAGCGGGGGCGCCTTGGCAGATACGCAGTATTTT
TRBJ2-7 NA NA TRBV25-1 CASTGSYEQYF TGTGCCAGCACAGGGTCCTACGAGCAGTACTTC
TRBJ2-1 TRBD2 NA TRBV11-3 CASSAGRGGNEQFF TGTGCCAGCAGCGCAGGTCGGGGGGGTAATGAGCAGTTCTTC
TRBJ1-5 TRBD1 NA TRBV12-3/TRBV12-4 CASKQGNQPQHF TGTGCCAGCAAACAGGGGAATCAGCCCCAGCATTTT
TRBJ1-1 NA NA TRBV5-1 CASSSGMNTEAFF TGCGCCAGCAGCTCAGGGATGAACACTGAAGCTTTCTTT
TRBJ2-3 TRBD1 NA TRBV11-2 CASSRQGAITDTQYF TGTGCCAGCAGCCGACAGGGGGCGATTACGGATACGCAGTATTTT
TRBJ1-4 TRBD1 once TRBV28 CASSALGQNNEKLFF TGTGCCAGCAGTGCGTTGGGACAGAATAATGAAAAACTGTTTTTT
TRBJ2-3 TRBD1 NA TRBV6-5 CASSLDRGGTDTQYF TGTGCCAGCAGTCTCGACAGGGGCGGCACAGATACGCAGTATTTT
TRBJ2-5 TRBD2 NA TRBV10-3 CAISDAGGLKETQYF TGTGCCATCAGTGATGCGGGGGGGCTAAAAGAGACCCAGTACTTC
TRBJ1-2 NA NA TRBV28 CASSLGQYGYTF TGTGCCAGCAGTCTCGGACAGTATGGCTACACCTTC
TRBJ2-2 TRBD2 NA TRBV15 CATSSGGGDGELFF TGTGCCACCAGCAGTGGCGGGGGGGACGGGGAGCTGTTTTTT
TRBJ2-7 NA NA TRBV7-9 CASSYGQSYEQYF TGTGCCAGCAGTTATGGACAGTCCTACGAGCAGTACTTC
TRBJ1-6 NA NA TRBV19 CASSLALSPLHF TGTGCCAGTAGCTTGGCCCTCTCACCCCTCCACTTT
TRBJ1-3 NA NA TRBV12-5 CASGQSTGRFGNTIYF TGTGCTAGTGGCCAATCGACAGGAAGATTTGGAAACACCATATATTTT
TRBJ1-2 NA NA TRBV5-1 CASSAPGGGHAYGYTF TGCGCCAGCAGCGCCCCCGGTGGGGGACACGCATATGGCTACACCTTC
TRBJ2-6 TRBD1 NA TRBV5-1 CASSLAPGQGSGANVLTF TGCGCCAGCAGCTTGGCCCCGGGACAGGGGTCTGGGGCCAACGTCCTGACTTTC
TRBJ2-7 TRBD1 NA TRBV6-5 CASSLGQVFNEQYF TGTGCCAGCAGTCTTGGACAGGTGTTCAACGAGCAGTACTTC
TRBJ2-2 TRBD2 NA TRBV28 CACLSSGNTGELFF TGTGCCTGCTTGTCTAGCGGCAACACCGGGGAGCTGTTTTTT
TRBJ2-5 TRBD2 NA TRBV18 CASSPVAGGQETQYF TGTGCCAGCTCACCAGTAGCGGGGGGCCAAGAGACCCAGTACTTC
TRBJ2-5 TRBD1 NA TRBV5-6 CASSSDRRETQYF TGTGCCAGCAGCTCGGACAGGCGGGAGACCCAGTACTTC
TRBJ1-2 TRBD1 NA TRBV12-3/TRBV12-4 CASSSTGARGYTF TGTGCCAGCAGTTCAACAGGGGCTAGGGGCTACACCTTC
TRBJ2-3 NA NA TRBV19 CASSIRTSTDTQYF TGTGCCAGTAGTATTCGGACTAGCACAGATACGCAGTATTTT
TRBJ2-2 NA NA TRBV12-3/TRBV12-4 CASSLSSGELFF TGTGCCAGCAGTTTGTCTTCCGGGGAGCTGTTTTTT
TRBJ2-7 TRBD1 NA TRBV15 CATSRDPGQSYEQYF TGTGCCACCAGCAGAGATCCGGGACAGTCCTACGAGCAGTACTTC
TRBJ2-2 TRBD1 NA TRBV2 CARETGVNTGELFF TGTGCCAGAGAGACAGGGGTGAACACCGGGGAGCTGTTTTTT
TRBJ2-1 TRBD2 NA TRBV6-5 CASRVKAGEQFF TGTGCCAGCAGGGTTAAAGCGGGGGAGCAGTTCTTC
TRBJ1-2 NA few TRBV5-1 CASSLALANYGYTF TGCGCCAGCAGCTTGGCTCTAGCTAACTATGGCTACACCTTC
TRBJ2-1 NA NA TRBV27 CASSYSGLNEQFF TGTGCCAGCAGTTATAGCGGACTGAATGAGCAGTTCTTC
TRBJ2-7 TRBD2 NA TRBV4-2 CASSQLAGDSTEEQYF TGTGCCAGCAGCCAATTAGCGGGAGACAGTACGGAGGAGCAGTACTTC
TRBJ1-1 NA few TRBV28 CASTEAPGTEAFF TGTGCCAGCACCGAAGCTCCAGGGACTGAAGCTTTCTTT
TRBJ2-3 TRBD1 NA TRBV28 CASSPIDRVYTDTQYF TGTGCCAGCAGTCCCATAGACAGGGTTTACACAGATACGCAGTATTTT
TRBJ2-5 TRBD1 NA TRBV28 CASSLEGAKQETQYF TGTGCCAGCAGTTTAGAGGGGGCGAAACAAGAGACCCAGTACTTC
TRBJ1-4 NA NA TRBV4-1 CASSQVVRRANEKLFF TGCGCCAGCAGCCAAGTCGTCCGTCGGGCTAATGAAAAACTGTTTTTT